This TCR beta chain was observed in a study of T cells in tumors after PD-1 blockade. Background on the study: Prior checkpoint blockade, systemic immunosuppressant use, or anti-cancer therapy within 4 weeks excluded patients.

The CDR3 has 12 residues. Deletions cut 4 bases from V and 7 bases from J, with 7 bases between. The assay was immunoSEQ multiplex PCR, and TCRdb's table has in-frame clones only and misses some. The repertoire has tens of thousands of clones, around 80% of them found once; the top ten carry 20% to 30%. The sequenced sample was PBMCs, obtained before anti-PD-1 treatment. This sequence originates from a human donor with basal cell carcinoma. The chain is built from TRBV12-3 or TRBV12-4 and TRBJ2-2, with a tentative D call TRBD2 (6 bases). DNA of the CDR3: TGTGCCAGCAGTTGGCGGGGCGGGGAGCTGTTTTTT. Protein: CASSWRGGELFF.